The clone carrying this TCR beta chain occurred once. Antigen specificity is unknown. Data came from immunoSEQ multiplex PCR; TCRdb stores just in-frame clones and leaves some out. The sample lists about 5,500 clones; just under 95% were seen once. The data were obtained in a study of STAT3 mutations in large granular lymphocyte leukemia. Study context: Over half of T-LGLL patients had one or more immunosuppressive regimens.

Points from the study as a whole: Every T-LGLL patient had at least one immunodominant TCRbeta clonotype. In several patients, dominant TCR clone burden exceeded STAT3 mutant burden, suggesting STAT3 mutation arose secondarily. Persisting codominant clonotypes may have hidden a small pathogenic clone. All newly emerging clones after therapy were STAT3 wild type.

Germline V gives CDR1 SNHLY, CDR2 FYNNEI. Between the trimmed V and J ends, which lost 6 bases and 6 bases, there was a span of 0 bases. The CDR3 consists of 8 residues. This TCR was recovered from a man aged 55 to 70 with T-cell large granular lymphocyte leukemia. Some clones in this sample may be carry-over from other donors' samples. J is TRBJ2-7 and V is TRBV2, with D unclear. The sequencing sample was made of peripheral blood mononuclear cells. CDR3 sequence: CASSEQYF. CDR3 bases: TGTGCCAGCAGCGAGCAGTACTTC.